This T cell receptor beta chain was documented in a study of blood T cell repertoires in COVID-19. In the original analysis: Reference gene primer amplification gave nucleated cell count estimates. Using immunoSEQ multiplex PCR, the repertoire was profiled, and TCRdb retains in-frame clones only, with some absent. Clone size and V and J calls were adopted from that table, with D and trimming inferred from the DNA. The data hold about 190,000 clones, with around 84% observed a single time. This clone was recorded only once. The V gene's germline CDR1 is SGHAT and CDR2 FQNNGV. With V trimmed by 5 bases and J by 0 bases, 5 bases remained unmatched. The CDR3 sequence is 18 residues long.

This sequence was found in a woman in her twenties or thirties who had recovered from COVID-19. This rearrangement joins TRBV11-2 to TRBJ2-3, with 16 bases fitting TRBD2. Sequencing was carried out using PBMCs or T cells enriched from blood (not recorded which). CDR3 in amino acids: CASSGTSGGVTSTDTQYF. The CDR3 region has the DNA TGTGCCAGCAGCGGGACTAGCGGGGGGGTCACTAGCACAGATACGCAGTATTTT.